The 27 T cell receptor beta chains given below trace back to one sample, sequenced in a study of blood T cell repertoires in COVID-19. Sequencing was performed with immunoSEQ multiplex PCR; in TCRdb, only in-frame clones are kept and a portion is missing. The sample lists some 220,000 clones; under 90% were seen once. Sample: peripheral blood. The receptors shown here come from a woman aged 80 or over with active or convalescent COVID-19.

This chain joins TRBV30 and TRBJ2-7; TRBD1 agrees at 7 bases. This CDR3 comprises 13 residues. Germline CDR1 GTSNPN, CDR2 SVGIG (reference sequence). Trimming at V came to 3 bases and at J to 0 bases, leaving 2 bases not matched to a gene. The DNA of the CDR3 is TGTGCCTGGAGAGGGGACAGCTCCTACGAGCAGTACTTC. It specifies CAWRGDSSYEQYF.

The chain has TRBV28 and TRBJ1-2, with a weak D call TRBD1 (5 bases). The CDR3 runs 15 residues. Germline assignment: CDR1 MDHEN and CDR2 SYDVKM. The V end was cut by 7 bases, the J end by 4 bases, with 19 bases between. The CDR3 DNA reads TGTGCCAGCATTAACCCCCAGGGATGGGGCTATGGCTACACCTTC. This translates into CASINPQGWGYGYTF.

V gene TRBV2 combines with J gene TRBJ1-3; possible D gene TRBD1, 6 bases. Deletions cut 8 bases from V and 4 bases from J, with 6 bases between. The CDR3 has 11 residues. Germline CDR1 and CDR2: SNHLY and FYNNEI. CDR3 bases: TGTGCCAGCGACAGGGGAAACACCATATATTTT. This sequence encodes CASDRGNTIYF.

This chain uses TRBV27 with TRBJ1-1; 10 nucleotides line up with TRBD1. The CDR3 spans 15 residues. V lost 4 bases and J lost 1; bases outside the gene matches: 3. Germline lookup yields CDR1 MNHEY and CDR2 SMNVEV (reference sequence). The CDR3, as DNA: TGTGCCAGCAGTTATGGGACAGGGGCGAACACTGAAGCTTTCTTT. Protein: CASSYGTGANTEAFF.

This chain connects TRBV7-2 to TRBJ2-5, with TRBD2 identical over 10 bases. This CDR3 is 15 amino acids long. V trimming: 1 base; J trimming: 4 bases; junction bases outside the gene matches: 3. The germline gives CDR1 SGHTA, CDR2 FQGNSA. The CDR3 DNA sequence: TGTGCCAGCAGCTTAGGCTTAGCGGGGGGAGAGACCCAGTACTTC. This translates into CASSLGLAGGETQYF.

The J gene is TRBJ1-5, the V gene TRBV6-1; 10 positions agree with TRBD1. The ends lost 3 bases at V and 6 bases at J; junction bases unmatched: 5. The CDR3 has 15 amino acids. Germline CDR1 and CDR2: MNHNS and SASEGT. CDR3 bases: TGTGCCAGCAGTGAGGAGGGACAGGGGTCTCAGCCCCAGCATTTT. Translated, it gives CASSEEGQGSQPQHF.

CDR3 coding DNA: TGCGCCAGCAGCCAGGCCTCTAGCGGGGGTTACAATGAGCAGTTCTTC. This gives the protein CASSQASSGGYNEQFF. V usage is TRBV4-1 and J usage is TRBJ2-1; TRBD2 matches at 10 bases. CDR1 is MGHRA, CDR2 YSYEKL, per germline. The CDR3 totals 16 residues. Trimming removed 3 bases from V and 4 bases from J; junction bases left unmatched: 6.

This clone was seen more than once but under ten times. V and J are TRBV6-2 or TRBV6-3 and TRBJ2-7; D is unresolved. Germline values: CDR1 MNHEY, CDR2 SVGEGT. Trimming removed 8 bases at V and 6 bases at J, with 14 bases between. This CDR3 has 12 residues. The chain's CDR3 is CASGPPVGEQYF. The CDR3 nucleotides read TGTGCCAGCGGCCCGCCTGTCGGCGAGCAGTACTTC.

Comments on this clone: Other nucleotide sequences from this sample produce the same CDR3. This chain connects TRBV4-1 to TRBJ2-7; 13 bases fit TRBD2. Losses at the gene ends were 2 bases for V and 4 bases for J; bases not matched to a gene: 2. The CDR3 contains 15 residues. Germline CDR1 and CDR2: MGHRA and YSYEKL. Here the CDR3 reads CASSQTSGGAYEQYF. CDR3 bases: TGCGCCAGCAGCCAAACTAGCGGGGGGGCTTACGAGCAGTACTTC.

The table lists this clone with a count of one. The chain joins TRBV24-1 to TRBJ2-5; 7 bases fit TRBD2. The length of the CDR3 is 14 residues. The V and J ends lost 5 bases and 0 bases, in that order; junction bases with no gene match: 2. Germline V gene lookup returns CDR1 KGHDR and CDR2 SFDVKD. The CDR3 coding sequence is TGTGCCACCAGTGCCGGGGGGAACCAAGAGACCCAGTACTTC. Encoded protein: CATSAGGNQETQYF.

This chain connects TRBV6-6 to TRBJ1-5; unclear D gene. There are 16 residues in the CDR3. The germline V gene has CDR1 MNHNY and CDR2 SVGAGI (reference sequence). Deletions cut 6 bases from V and 1 base from J, with 16 bases between. This CDR3 reads CASREPTGGSNQPQHF. The CDR3 DNA reads as TGTGCCAGCAGGGAACCGACGGGAGGAAGCAATCAGCCCCAGCATTTT.

The chain carries TRBV7-3 and TRBJ2-2; 7 nucleotides agree with TRBD1. This CDR3 contains 14 residues. Germline V gene sequence: CDR1 SGHTA, CDR2 FQGTGA. Trimming took 3 bases from V and 6 from J; bases not matched to a gene: 4. The CDR3 region has the DNA TGTGCCAGCAGCTTGGGACAGACCGCCGGGGAGCTGTTTTTT. Translating gives CASSLGQTAGELFF. The variable domain in full, with the rest retrieved from reference TRBV7-3 and TRBJ2-2, is GAGVSQTPSNKVTEKGKYVELRCDPISGHTALYWYRQSLGQGPEFLIYFQGTGAADDSGLPNDRFFAVRPEGSVSTLKIQRTERGDSAVYLCASSLGQTAGELFFGEGSRLTVL.

The CDR3, as DNA: TGTGCCGTGGGTTTAGCGGCCGATACGCAGTATTTT. Translation: CAVGLAADTQYF. The chain combines TRBV10-3 with TRBJ2-3; TRBD2 is a possible D gene (6 bases). V lost 11 bases to trimming and J lost 6 bases, with 15 bases between them. The CDR3 has 12 amino acids. Germline assignment: CDR1 ENHRY and CDR2 SYGVKD.

The chain is built from TRBV5-1 and TRBJ2-1, with D unresolved. V lost 0 bases to trimming and J lost 6 bases, with 13 bases between them. CDR1 SGHRS and CDR2 YFSETQ come from the germline V gene. The CDR3 is 15 residues long. The CDR3, as DNA: TGCGCCAGCAGCTTGGCCTTGATTTCTAGCAATGAGCAGTTCTTC. Amino acids: CASSLALISSNEQFF.

Remarks on this clone: This same CDR3 is encoded by further DNA sequences in the sample. The genes are TRBV20-1 and TRBJ2-5; D unclear. With 2 bases removed from V and 2 bases from J, the gap between germline ends came to 3 bases. Germline lookup yields CDR1 DFQATT and CDR2 SNEGSKA (reference sequence). The CDR3 length is 11 residues. In nucleotides, the CDR3 is TGCAGTGCTAGATCTCAAGAGACCCAGTACTTC. Protein: CSARSQETQYF.

The sample holds one count of this clone. The V gene is TRBV19, the J gene TRBJ1-2; a possible D gene is TRBD1 (5 bases). The CDR3 extends over 15 amino acids. Germline CDR1 LNHDA, CDR2 SQIVND (reference sequence). V was trimmed by 6 bases and J by 7 bases, leaving 21 bases between them. The CDR3 DNA is TGTGCCAGTAGACCATCGGGACTCTACTCTGGTGGCTACACCTTC. This sequence encodes CASRPSGLYSGGYTF. Based on the CDR3 plus reference TRBV19 and TRBJ1-2, the full variable domain is DGGITQSPKYLFRKEGQNVTLSCEQNLNHDAMYWYRQDPGQGLRLIYYSQIVNDFQKGDIAEGYSVSREKKESFPLTVTSAQKNPTAFYLCASRPSGLYSGGYTFGSGTRLTVV.

This chain uses TRBV18 with TRBJ2-7; possibly TRBD2 for D (6 bases). Germline V CDR1 and CDR2: KGHSH, LQKENI. The CDR3 extends over 15 amino acids. V was clipped by 0 bases and J by 4 bases, with 13 bases between them. CDR3 DNA sequence: TGTGCCAGCTCACCACCCGGAGGGGCTTGGTACGAGCAGTACTTC. Translated: CASSPPGGAWYEQYF.

The chain couples TRBV9 to TRBJ2-5; no firm D call. The CDR3 length is 14 residues. V lost 0 bases, J lost 2 bases, and 8 bases lay in between. CDR1 SGDLS and CDR2 YYNGEE come from the germline V gene. The CDR3 here is CASSVGTTQETQYF. CDR3 in DNA: TGTGCCAGCAGCGTAGGTACTACTCAAGAGACCCAGTACTTC. Variable domain in full (rest from reference TRBV9 and TRBJ2-5): DSGVTQTPKHLITATGQRVTLRCSPRSGDLSVYWYQQSLDQGLQFLIQYYNGEERAKGNILERFSAQQFPDLHSELNLSSLELGDSALYFCASSVGTTQETQYFGPGTRLLVL.

The chain couples TRBV6-5 to TRBJ1-3, with D possibly being TRBD1 (6 bases). The CDR3 is 14 residues long. Germline V gives CDR1 MNHEY, CDR2 SVGAGI. Trimming removed 6 bases from V and 0 bases from J, with 9 bases in between. The CDR3 nucleotides are TGTGCCAGCAGAGAGACAGGCTCTGGAAACACCATATATTTT. Protein product: CASRETGSGNTIYF.

The rearrangement links TRBV7-6 to TRBJ2-7; D is possibly TRBD2 (5 bases). Germline V gene sequence: CDR1 SGHVS, CDR2 FNYEAQ. V lost 0 bases and J 2 bases, leaving 11 bases between the germline ends. CDR3 size: 15 residues. CDR3 DNA sequence: TGTGCCAGCAGCTTAGCCGGGGTTCACACCTACGAGCAGTACTTC. Protein product: CASSLAGVHTYEQYF.

This clone appeared once. The J gene is TRBJ2-5, the V gene TRBV6-2 or TRBV6-3; TRBD2 matches 7 bases. The CDR3 contains 14 residues. From germline, CDR1 is MNHEY and CDR2 SVGEGT. V shed 2 bases, J shed 5 bases, and the junction held 5 bases outside the gene matches. This chain's CDR3 is CASSYGRAGETQYF. The CDR3, as DNA: TGTGCCAGCAGTTACGGGAGGGCAGGGGAGACCCAGTACTTC.

J is TRBJ2-3 and V is TRBV6-6, with TRBD2 identical over 12 bases. The CDR3 is 18 amino acids. Germline V gene lookup returns CDR1 MNHNY and CDR2 SVGAGI (reference sequence). After removal of 6 bases from V and 2 bases from J, the junction contained 12 bases not matched to a gene. DNA of the CDR3: TGTGCCAGCAGCCGACTAGCGGGAGCCTCAGGCCACACAGATACGCAGTATTTT. It encodes CASSRLAGASGHTDTQYF.

The chain is built from TRBV4-1 and TRBJ2-7, with 10 bases lining up with TRBD2. The trim removed 1 base at V and 0 bases at J, leaving 9 bases unmatched. Germline V lookup: CDR1 MGHRA, CDR2 YSYEKL. The CDR3 consists of 18 residues. DNA of the CDR3: TGCGCCAGCAGCCAAGGATACTCCGGGACTAGCGTCTCCTACGAGCAGTACTTC. Translation gives CASSQGYSGTSVSYEQYF.

The J gene is TRBJ2-1, the V gene TRBV2, with D unclear. Germline CDR1 reads SNHLY; CDR2 reads FYNNEI. The ends were cut back, 5 bases at V and 9 bases at J, with 11 bases in the middle. The CDR3 totals 12 residues. Here the CDR3 DNA reads TGTGCCAGCAGTTGGTTCCAGGCTGAGCAGTTCTTC. As protein: CASSWFQAEQFF.

V and J are TRBV9 and TRBJ1-2; D perhaps matches TRBD1 (5 bases). There are 15 residues in the CDR3. V was pared by 0 bases and J by 3 bases, with 12 bases between. The germline V gene has CDR1 SGDLS and CDR2 YYNGEE. The CDR3 region has the DNA TGTGCCAGCAGCGTAGAGGCCGGGGGGTACTATGGCTACACCTTC. Protein: CASSVEAGGYYGYTF.

This chain connects TRBV30 to TRBJ1-2; 8 nucleotides match TRBD1. Germline CDR1 and CDR2: GTSNPN and SVGIG (reference sequence). The length of the CDR3 is 16 residues. Germline trimming cut 0 bases from V and 2 bases from J; bases unmatched to any gene: 8. The CDR3, as DNA: TGTGCCTGGAGTGTACGGCCGGGACAGGCCAACTATGGCTACACCTTC. This encodes CAWSVRPGQANYGYTF.

This chain links TRBV7-2 with TRBJ2-5; TRBD2 agrees at 10 bases. The J segment lost 1 base and the V segment lost 6 bases, leaving 8 bases of the junction unmatched. The CDR3 consists of 16 residues. Germline V CDR1 and CDR2: SGHTA, FQGNSA. CDR3 protein: CASRIAGGWGQETQYF. For the CDR3, the DNA is TGTGCCAGCAGGATAGCGGGGGGCTGGGGCCAAGAGACCCAGTACTTC.